These T cell receptor beta chains were read from a single sample in a study of a mutant IDH1 vaccine in newly diagnosed glioma. Profiling relied on immunoSEQ multiplex PCR, and the TCRdb table lists in-frame clones only, not all of them. There are 50,000 to 75,000 clones in the sample; about 91% occur only once, and roughly 2.5% lies in the top ten. Sequenced here: PBMCs, sampled from a glioma patient treated with radiotherapy, temozolomide or both. The receptors shown here come from a man over 45 with glioma. The conserved cysteine and the conserved F or W are not part of the CDR3 here. Clone size appears in some rows only: once, few, many, or a class for an expanded clone.

>NA|TRBV9
ASSVAYSQETQY
>NA|TRBV5-6
ASSLARTRDQPQH
>NA|TRBV6-5
ASSYVQGSGYGYT
>NA|TRBV9
ASSADRVPYEQY
>NA|TRBV12-5
ASGLSAGNTGELF
>NA|TRBV5-6
ASSPGGQHNEQF
>NA|TRBV7-6
ASSSAGGLGGNTIY
>once|TRBV7-3
ASSLTLKGDEQY
>NA|TRBV19
ASSISRGTRTSGGVYPDTQY
>NA|TRBV18
ASSPSGQPYEQY
>NA|TRBV2
ASRSRGLYEQY
>once|TRBV9
ASSVRENEKLF
>NA|TRBV5-5
ASSLWGEGNQPQH
>NA|TRBV28
ASIRTVKMNTEAF
>NA|TRBV29-1
SVEAEAGPTYEQY
>NA|TRBV9
ASSVDGTGAYEQY
>NA|TRBV7-2
ASSSSGPLNQPQH
>NA|TRBV10-1
ASSESSGNNEQF
>NA|TRBV21-1
ASSKEEGDSTDTQY
>NA|TRBV11-2
ASSGYGEQETQY
>once|TRBV7-9
ASSLANSYEQY
>NA|TRBV25-1
ASSEYRQGESPLH
>NA|TRBV2
ASSRQGEETQY
>once|TRBV18
ASSIGDFSGNTIY
>NA|TRBV19
ASRSGSNEKLF
>NA|TRBV2
ASSVIRVEETQY
>NA|TRBV5-1
ASSLAGTGGPTDTQY
>NA|TRBV7-2
ASSLGASGVYEQY
>NA|TRBV7-9
ASSLDPVVGGRNGYT
>NA|TRBV9
ASSVSGNSGNTIY
>NA|TRBV7-2
ASSRLQGAGDSPLH
>NA|TRBV7-9
ASSLASVSLTEAF
>NA|TRBV27
ASSLISTANTEAF
>NA|TRBV11-2
ASSRTGAAETQY
>NA|TRBV11-3
ASSAGTSGSQYTGELF